This TCR beta chain originates from a study of T cell responses to AZD1222 COVID-19 vaccine. Whole-study results and caveats: Clonal diversity was possibly underestimated, and the donors were mostly white British, with more females. Two doses of AZD1222 preceded a rise in Spike-specific TCR breadth and depth. Only after the peak T cell response were repertoires sampled.

TCRdb keeps only in-frame clones here, not all; method: immunoSEQ multiplex PCR. Of 100,000 to 120,000 clones listed, around 90% are singletons. A note on this clone: The target antigen is unknown.

The receptor was isolated from an adult who received the AZD1222 COVID-19 vaccine. The specimen was peripheral blood, collected 28 days after the second AZD1222 dose.

In nucleotides, the CDR3 is TGTGCCAGCTCACCAGGACAGCGGCGCGGCTACACCTTC. Its translation is CASSPGQRRGYTF. The genes are TRBV18 and TRBJ1-2, with D perhaps TRBD1 (6 bases). This CDR3 has 13 residues. V shed 2 bases and J shed 8 bases, with 12 bases lying between them. The germline gives CDR1 KGHSH, CDR2 LQKENI.